This T cell receptor (beta chain) was found in a study of T cell repertoires in cytomegalovirus infection. The CDR3 contains 12 residues. V gave up 2 bases and J gave up 8 bases, with 9 bases separating them. The germline gives CDR1 SGHVS, CDR2 FNYEAQ. This clonotype was observed a handful of times. One entry per CDR3 protein results from TCRdb running MiXCR on the reads. The sample contains approximately 320,000 distinct CDR3 sequences, 9.5% of which appear only once. The gene calls are TRBV7-6 and TRBJ1-2; TRBD1 is a possible D gene (5 bases). The sample consisted of PBMCs. This clonotype originated in a human donor in good health (CMV status not recorded). Some clones in this sample may be carry-over from other donors' samples. CDR3: CASSLHDSGYTF. The CDR3 nucleotides are TGTGCCAGCAGCTTACACGACAGCGGCTACACCTTC. The full variable domain, in which reference TRBV7-6 and TRBJ1-2 provide the parts outside the CDR3, is GAGVSQSPRYKVTKRGQDVALRCDPISGHVSLYWYRQALGQGPEFLTYFNYEAQQDKSGLPNDRFSAERPEGSISTLTIQRTEQRDSAMYRCASSLHDSGYTFGSGTRLTVV.